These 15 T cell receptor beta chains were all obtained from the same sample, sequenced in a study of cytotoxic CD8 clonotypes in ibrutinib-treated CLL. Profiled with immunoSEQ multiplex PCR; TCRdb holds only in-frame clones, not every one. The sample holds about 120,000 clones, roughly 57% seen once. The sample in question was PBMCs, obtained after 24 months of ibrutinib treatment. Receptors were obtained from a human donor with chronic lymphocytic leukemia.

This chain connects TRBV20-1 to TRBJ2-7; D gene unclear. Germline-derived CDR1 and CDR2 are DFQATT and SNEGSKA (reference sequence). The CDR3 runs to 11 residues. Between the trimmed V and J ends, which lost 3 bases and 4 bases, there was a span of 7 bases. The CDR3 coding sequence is TGCAGTGCTAGTGTGGAGTACGAGCAGTACTTC. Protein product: CSASVEYEQYF.

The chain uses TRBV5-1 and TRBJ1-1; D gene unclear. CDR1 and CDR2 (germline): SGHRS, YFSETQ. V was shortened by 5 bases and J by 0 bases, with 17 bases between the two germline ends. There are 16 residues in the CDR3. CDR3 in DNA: TGCGCCAGCAGTAGGAGGACTTTTGGCTTGAACACTGAAGCTTTCTTT. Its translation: CASSRRTFGLNTEAFF.

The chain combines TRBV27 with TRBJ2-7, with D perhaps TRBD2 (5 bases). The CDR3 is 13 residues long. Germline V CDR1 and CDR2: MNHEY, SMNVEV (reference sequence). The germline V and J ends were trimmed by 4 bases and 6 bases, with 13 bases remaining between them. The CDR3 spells CASSSDAGLEQYF. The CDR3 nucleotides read TGTGCCAGCAGTTCGGACGCGGGTCTCGAGCAGTACTTC.

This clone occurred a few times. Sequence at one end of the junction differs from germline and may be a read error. As DNA, the CDR3 is TGTGCCAGTAGGATAGGGACAGGGAACACTGAAGCTTTCTTT. As protein: CASRIGTGNTEAFF. This chain connects TRBV19 to TRBJ1-1, with TRBD1 matching 8 bases. This CDR3 contains 14 residues. Per the germline V gene, CDR1 is LNHDA and CDR2 is SQIVND (reference sequence).

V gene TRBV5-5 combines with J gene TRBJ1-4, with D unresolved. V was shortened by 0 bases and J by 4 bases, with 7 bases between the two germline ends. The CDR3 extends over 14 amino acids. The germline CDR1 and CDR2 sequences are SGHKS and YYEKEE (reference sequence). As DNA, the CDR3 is TGTGCCAGCAGCTTGGACGGAATTAATGAAAAACTGTTTTTT. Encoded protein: CASSLDGINEKLFF.

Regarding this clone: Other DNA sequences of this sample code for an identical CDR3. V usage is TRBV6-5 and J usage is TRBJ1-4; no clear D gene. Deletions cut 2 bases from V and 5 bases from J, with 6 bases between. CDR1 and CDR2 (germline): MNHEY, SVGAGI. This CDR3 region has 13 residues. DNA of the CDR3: TGTGCCAGCAGTTACGGGAGGAATGAAAAACTGTTTTTT. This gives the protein CASSYGRNEKLFF.

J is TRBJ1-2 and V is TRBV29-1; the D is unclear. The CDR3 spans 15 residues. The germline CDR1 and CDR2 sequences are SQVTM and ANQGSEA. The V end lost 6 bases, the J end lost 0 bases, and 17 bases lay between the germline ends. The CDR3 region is CSVRPGGKANYGYTF. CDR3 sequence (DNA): TGCAGCGTCCGCCCGGGCGGGAAAGCTAACTATGGCTACACCTTC. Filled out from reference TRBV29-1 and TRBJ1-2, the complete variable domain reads SAVISQKPSRDICQRGTSLTIQCQVDSQVTMMFWYRQQPGQSLTLIATANQGSEATYESGFVIDKFPISRPNLTFSTLTVSNMSPEDSSIYLCSVRPGGKANYGYTFGSGTRLTVV.

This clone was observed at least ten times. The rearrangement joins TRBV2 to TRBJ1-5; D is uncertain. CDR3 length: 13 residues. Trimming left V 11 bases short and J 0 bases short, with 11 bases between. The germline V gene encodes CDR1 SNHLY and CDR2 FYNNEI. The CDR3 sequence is CAGGPDSNQPQHF. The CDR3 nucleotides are TGTGCCGGTGGACCTGATAGCAATCAGCCCCAGCATTTT.

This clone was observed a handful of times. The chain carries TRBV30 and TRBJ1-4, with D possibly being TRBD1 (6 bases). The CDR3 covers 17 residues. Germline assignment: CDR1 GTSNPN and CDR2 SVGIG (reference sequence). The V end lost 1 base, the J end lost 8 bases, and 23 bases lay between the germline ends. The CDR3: CAWSEPLHGGGNEKLFF. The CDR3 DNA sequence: TGTGCCTGGAGTGAGCCCCTCCATGGAGGGGGTAACGAAAAACTGTTTTTT.

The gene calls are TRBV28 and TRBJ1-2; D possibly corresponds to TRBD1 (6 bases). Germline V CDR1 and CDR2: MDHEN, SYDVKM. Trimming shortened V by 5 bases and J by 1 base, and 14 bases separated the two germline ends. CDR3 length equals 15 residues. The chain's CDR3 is CASSLTGDINYGYTF. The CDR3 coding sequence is TGTGCCAGCAGTCTAACGGGGGACATTAACTATGGCTACACCTTC.

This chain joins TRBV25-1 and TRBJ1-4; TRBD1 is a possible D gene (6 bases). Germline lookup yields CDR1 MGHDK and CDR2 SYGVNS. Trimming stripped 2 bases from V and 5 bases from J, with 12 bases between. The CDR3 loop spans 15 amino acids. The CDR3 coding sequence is TGTGCCAGCAGTGAAGCCGGGGGCATGAATGAAAAACTGTTTTTT. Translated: CASSEAGGMNEKLFF.

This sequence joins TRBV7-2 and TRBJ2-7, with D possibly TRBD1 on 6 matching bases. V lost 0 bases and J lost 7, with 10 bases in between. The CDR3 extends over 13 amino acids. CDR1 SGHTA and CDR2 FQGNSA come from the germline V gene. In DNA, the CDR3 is TGTGCCAGCAGCTTAGCGGCAGGGGCTGAGCAGTACTTC. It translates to CASSLAAGAEQYF.

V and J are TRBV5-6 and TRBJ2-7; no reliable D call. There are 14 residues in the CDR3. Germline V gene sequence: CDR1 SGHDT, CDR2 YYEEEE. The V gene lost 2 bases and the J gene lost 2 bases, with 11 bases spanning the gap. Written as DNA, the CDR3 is TGTGCCAGCAGCTTAGGCCAGCCCACCTACGAGCAGTACTTC. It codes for CASSLGQPTYEQYF.

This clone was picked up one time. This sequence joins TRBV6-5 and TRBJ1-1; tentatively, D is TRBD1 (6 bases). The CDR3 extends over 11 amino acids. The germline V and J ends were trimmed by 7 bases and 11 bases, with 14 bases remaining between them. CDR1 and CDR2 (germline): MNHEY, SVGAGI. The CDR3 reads CASTTGGQAFF. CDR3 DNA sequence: TGTGCCAGCACTACTGGGGGGCAGGCTTTCTTT.

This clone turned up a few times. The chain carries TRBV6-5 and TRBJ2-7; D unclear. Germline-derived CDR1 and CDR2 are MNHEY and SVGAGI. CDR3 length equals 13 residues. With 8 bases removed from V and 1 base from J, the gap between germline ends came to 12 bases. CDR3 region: CASGIDSSYEQYF. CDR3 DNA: TGTGCCAGCGGCATCGACTCATCCTACGAGCAGTACTTC.